These 14 T cell receptor beta chains were sequenced from one sample in a study of blood T cell repertoires in COVID-19. Produced via immunoSEQ multiplex PCR; TCRdb's table is partial and in-frame only. Of 220,000 or so clones detected, roughly 86% appear once; the ten largest clones hold around 1.9%. Input material: PBMCs or T cells enriched from blood (not recorded which). Every receptor here comes from a woman aged 45-60 years who had recovered from COVID-19.

This clone was picked up a small number of times. The rearrangement joins TRBV7-2 to TRBJ2-3; 8 nucleotides match TRBD2. Trimming at V came to 5 bases and at J to 4 bases, leaving 11 bases not matched to a gene. The CDR3 contains 16 residues. The germline V gene has CDR1 SGHTA and CDR2 FQGNSA. The CDR3 sequence: CASSRRASGRSDTQYF. The CDR3 DNA is TGTGCCAGCAGCCGGCGGGCTAGCGGGCGCTCAGATACGCAGTATTTT.

This clone was picked up a small number of times. The rearrangement joins TRBV7-2 to TRBJ2-5; 7 positions agree with TRBD1. The CDR3 is made up of 14 amino acids. Germline V gives CDR1 SGHTA, CDR2 FQGNSA. V shed 1 base and J 5 bases; nucleotides not matched to a gene: 4. CDR3 region: CASSLGGGWETQYF. DNA for the CDR3: TGTGCCAGCAGCTTAGGAGGGGGCTGGGAGACCCAGTACTTC.

This clone has a single count. The gene calls are TRBV18 and TRBJ1-4; D may be TRBD1 (5 bases). The CDR3 extends over 14 amino acids. Germline CDR1 is KGHSH and CDR2 is LQKENI. V was trimmed by 4 bases and J by 3 bases, leaving 9 bases between them. CDR3: CASSLGAANEKLFF. The CDR3 nucleotides are TGTGCCAGCTCACTTGGGGCGGCTAATGAAAAACTGTTTTTT.

The V gene is TRBV9, the J gene TRBJ1-4; no reliable D call. Trimming took off 4 bases at V and 0 bases at J, with 16 bases between the two ends. The CDR3 is 17 residues long. Per germline, CDR1 SGDLS and CDR2 YYNGEE. This CDR3 reads CASSRTPQGATNEKLFF. In DNA form, the CDR3 reads TGTGCCAGCAGCCGCACCCCACAAGGAGCAACTAATGAAAAACTGTTTTTT. Drawing the rest from reference TRBV9 and TRBJ1-4, the complete variable domain is DSGVTQTPKHLITATGQRVTLRCSPRSGDLSVYWYQQSLDQGLQFLIQYYNGEERAKGNILERFSAQQFPDLHSELNLSSLELGDSALYFCASSRTPQGATNEKLFFGSGTQLSVL.

The genes are TRBV5-1 and TRBJ1-2; D may be TRBD1 (6 bases). V lost 4 bases and J 2 bases, leaving 12 bases between the germline ends. Germline V CDR1 and CDR2: SGHRS, YFSETQ. The CDR3 sequence is 14 residues long. CDR3 DNA sequence: TGCGCCAGCAGCAGGGGGACGGTAAACTATGGCTACACCTTC. Its translation is CASSRGTVNYGYTF.

Written as DNA, the CDR3 is TGTGCCAGCAGCCAGACAGGGGTGGGAAACACCATATATTTT. As protein: CASSQTGVGNTIYF. This chain uses TRBV7-6 with TRBJ1-3, with 8 bases lining up with TRBD1. Germline V gene sequence: CDR1 SGHVS, CDR2 FNYEAQ. There are 14 residues in the CDR3. Trimming took 5 bases from V and 4 from J; bases not matched to a gene: 4.

The rearrangement links TRBV7-2 to TRBJ2-5, with TRBD1 matching 8 bases. The CDR3 is 14 amino acids. V trimming: 5 bases; J trimming: 4 bases; junction bases outside the gene matches: 6. Germline-derived CDR1 and CDR2 are SGHTA and FQGNSA. CDR3 in amino acids: CASSANRGAETQYF. CDR3 DNA: TGTGCCAGCAGCGCAAACAGGGGGGCAGAGACCCAGTACTTC. The entire variable domain, with the rest obtained from reference TRBV7-2 and TRBJ2-5, is as follows: GAGVSQSPSNKVTEKGKDVELRCDPISGHTALYWYRQSLGQGLEFLIYFQGNSAPDKSGLPSDRFSAERTGGSVSTLTIQRTQQEDSAVYLCASSANRGAETQYFGPGTRLLVL.

The genes are TRBV15 and TRBJ2-3; 12 nucleotides align to TRBD2. Losses at the gene ends were 0 bases for V and 6 bases for J; bases not matched to a gene: 4. This CDR3 is built from 16 residues. Germline V gene data show CDR1 as LNHNV and CDR2 as YYDKDF (reference sequence). The CDR3 reads CATSRDGLAGRDTQYF. The CDR3 nucleotides are TGTGCCACCAGCAGAGACGGACTAGCGGGACGGGATACGCAGTATTTT.

The chain carries TRBV9 and TRBJ2-1; possible D gene TRBD1, 6 bases. The germline CDR1 and CDR2 sequences are SGDLS and YYNGEE. The CDR3 is 15 residues long. V lost 0 bases and J 6 bases, leaving 13 bases between the germline ends. The chain's CDR3 is CASSVEGTSFNEQFF. The DNA of the CDR3 is TGTGCCAGCAGCGTAGAAGGGACAAGCTTCAATGAGCAGTTCTTC.

This clone has only one observation. V and J are TRBV6-5 and TRBJ1-5, with a possible D match to TRBD1 (6 bases). The V end was cut by 6 bases, the J end by 4 bases, with 16 bases between. This CDR3 is built from 15 residues. Germline assignment: CDR1 MNHEY and CDR2 SVGAGI. The CDR3 sequence is CASSRDRFGNQPQHF. The CDR3, as DNA: TGTGCCAGCAGCCGCGACAGGTTTGGAAATCAGCCCCAGCATTTT.

CDR3 amino acids: CASSQGLAGTTDTQYF. The CDR3 DNA sequence: TGTGCCAGCAGCCAAGGTCTAGCGGGGACCACAGATACGCAGTATTTT. V and J are TRBV3-1 (or the pseudogene TRBV3-2) and TRBJ2-3, with 9 bases lining up with TRBD2. V gave up 1 base and J gave up 2 bases; unmatched junction bases: 4. The CDR3 consists of 16 residues. Germline V CDR1 and CDR2: LGHDT, YNNKEL (reference sequence).

This clone was recorded once. Compared with germline, one end of the junction differs, possibly owing to a read error. V gene TRBV9 combines with J gene TRBJ2-5; tentative D call: TRBD1 (6 bases). Germline-derived CDR1 and CDR2 are SGDLS and YYNGEE. CDR3 length: 15 amino acids. This chain's CDR3 is CASNVGGQGSETQYF. The CDR3 region has the DNA TGTGCCAGCAACGTAGGGGGTCAGGGGAGTGAGACCCAGTACTTC.

CDR3 residues: CAWSVSRQGGNQPQHF. The CDR3 region has the DNA TGTGCCTGGAGTGTAAGTAGACAGGGCGGCAATCAGCCCCAGCATTTT. The rearrangement links TRBV30 to TRBJ1-5, with TRBD1 matching 7 bases. This CDR3 has 16 amino acids. The V gene's germline CDR1 is GTSNPN and CDR2 SVGIG (reference sequence). J gave up 2 bases and V 0 bases, and 7 bases lay outside the gene matches. The full variable domain, with the rest looked up from reference TRBV30 and TRBJ1-5, is SQTIHQWPATLVQPVGSPLSLECTVEGTSNPNLYWYRQAAGRGLQLLFYSVGIGQISSEVPQNLSASRPQDRQFILSSKKLLLSDSGFYLCAWSVSRQGGNQPQHFGDGTRLSIL.

The gene calls are TRBV12-5 and TRBJ2-3; D is possibly TRBD2 (5 bases). V lost 2 bases to trimming and J lost 5 bases, with 17 bases between them. Germline CDR1 reads LGHNT; CDR2 reads FRNRAP. The CDR3 is 16 amino acids. The CDR3 reads CASGLILGRGGDTQYF. The CDR3 DNA is TGTGCTAGTGGTTTGATTCTCGGACGTGGAGGAGATACGCAGTATTTT.